This T cell receptor beta chain was sequenced in a study of cytomegalovirus exposure and HLA in healthy donors. The study, taken as a whole, reports: Beyond CMV serostatus, there was no information to go on about immune exposure.

This clone has a handful of counts. No antigen is known for it. It was with 60 Vbeta and 13 Jbeta primers that the PCR ran. Clones were sequenced by immunoSEQ multiplex PCR, and TCRdb holds only the in-frame ones, with some missing. The data show roughly 250,000 clones, around four fifths seen once. This CDR3 contains 12 residues. Germline V gene lookup returns CDR1 SNHLY and CDR2 FYNNEI. Trimming took 8 bases from V and 0 from J, leaving 6 bases between them. This receptor was taken from a woman in her forties in good health and CMV-seropositive. V is TRBV2 and J is TRBJ2-3; D remains ambiguous. The sequenced sample consisted of PBMCs. CDR3 nucleotides: TGTGCCAGCCTAACCAGCACAGATACGCAGTATTTT. Its translation: CASLTSTDTQYF.